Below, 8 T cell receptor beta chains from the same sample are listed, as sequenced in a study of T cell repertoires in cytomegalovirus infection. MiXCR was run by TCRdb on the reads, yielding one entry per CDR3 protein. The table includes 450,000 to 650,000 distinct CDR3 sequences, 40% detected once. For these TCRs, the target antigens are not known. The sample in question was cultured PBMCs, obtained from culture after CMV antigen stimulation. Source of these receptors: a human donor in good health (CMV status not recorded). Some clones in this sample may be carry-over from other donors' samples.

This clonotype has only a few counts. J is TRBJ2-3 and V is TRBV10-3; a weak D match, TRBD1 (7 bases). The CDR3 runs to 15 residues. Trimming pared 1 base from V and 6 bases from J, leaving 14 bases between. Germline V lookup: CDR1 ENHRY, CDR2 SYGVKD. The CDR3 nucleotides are TGTGCCATCAGTGAGTTTGGAGGGGGCGACGATACGCAGTATTTT. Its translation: CAISEFGGGDDTQYF.

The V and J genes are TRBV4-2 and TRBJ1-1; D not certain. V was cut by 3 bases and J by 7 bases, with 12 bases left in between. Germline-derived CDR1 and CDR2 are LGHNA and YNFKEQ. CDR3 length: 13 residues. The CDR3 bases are TGTGCCAGCAGCCAGGACCGGCGGGGTGAAGCTTTCTTT. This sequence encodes CASSQDRRGEAFF.

CDR3 nucleotide sequence: TGCAGTGCTAGACCCCCACCGGGACTAGCAGGCACAGATACGCAGTATTTT. Translation gives CSARPPPGLAGTDTQYF. This chain uses TRBV20-1 with TRBJ2-3; 9 bases match TRBD2. CDR3 size: 17 residues. V dropped 2 bases and J dropped 1; count of bases not matched to a gene: 10. From germline, CDR1 is DFQATT and CDR2 SNEGSKA (reference sequence).

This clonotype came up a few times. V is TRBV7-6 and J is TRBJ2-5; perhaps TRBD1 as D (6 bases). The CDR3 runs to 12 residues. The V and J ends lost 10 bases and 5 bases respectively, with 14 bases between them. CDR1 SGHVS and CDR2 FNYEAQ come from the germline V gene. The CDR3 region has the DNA TGTGCCATCGAGGGGCAGGGGGAGACCCAGTACTTC. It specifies CAIEGQGETQYF.

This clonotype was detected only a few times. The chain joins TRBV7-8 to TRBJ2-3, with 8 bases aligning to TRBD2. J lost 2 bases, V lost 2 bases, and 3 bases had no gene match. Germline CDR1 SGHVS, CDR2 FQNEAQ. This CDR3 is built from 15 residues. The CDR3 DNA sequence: TGTGCCAGCAGCTTAAGCGGGAGCTCCACAGATACGCAGTATTTT. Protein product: CASSLSGSSTDTQYF.

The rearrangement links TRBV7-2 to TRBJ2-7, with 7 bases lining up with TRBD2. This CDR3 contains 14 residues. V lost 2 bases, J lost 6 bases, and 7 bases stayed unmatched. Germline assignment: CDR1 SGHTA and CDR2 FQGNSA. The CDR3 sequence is CASSLRAVAGEQYF. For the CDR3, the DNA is TGTGCCAGCAGCTTAAGGGCGGTAGCGGGCGAGCAGTACTTC. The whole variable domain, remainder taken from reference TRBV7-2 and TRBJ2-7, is GAGVSQSPSNKVTEKGKDVELRCDPISGHTALYWYRQSLGQGLEFLIYFQGNSAPDKSGLPSDRFSAERTGGSVSTLTIQRTQQEDSAVYLCASSLRAVAGEQYFGPGTRLTVT.

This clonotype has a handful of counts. CDR3 loop: CASSLEGRGHSNQPQHF. Written as DNA, the CDR3 is TGTGCCAGCAGCTTAGAGGGTAGGGGACATAGCAATCAGCCCCAGCATTTT. The rearrangement joins TRBV7-2 to TRBJ1-5; D is perhaps TRBD1 (6 bases). Germline CDR1 SGHTA, CDR2 FQGNSA. This CDR3 contains 17 residues. V was shortened by 1 base and J by 0 bases, with 13 bases between the two germline ends.

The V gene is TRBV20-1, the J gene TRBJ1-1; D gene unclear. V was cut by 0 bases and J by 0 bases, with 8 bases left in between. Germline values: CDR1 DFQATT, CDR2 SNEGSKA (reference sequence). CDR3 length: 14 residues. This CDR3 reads CSARDRGLNTEAFF. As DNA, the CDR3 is TGCAGTGCTAGAGATCGCGGACTGAACACTGAAGCTTTCTTT.